Presented here are 32 T cell receptor beta chains from one specimen sequenced in a study of blood T cell repertoires in COVID-19. Generated by immunoSEQ multiplex PCR, the TCRdb table keeps only in-frame clones and is missing some. The sample includes about 260,000 clones, 70% to 90% seen only once; the top ten take about 0.7%. Sequencing input: peripheral blood. The receptor set was obtained from a human donor in a cohort sampled during active COVID-19.

This rearrangement joins TRBV28 to TRBJ1-4, with TRBD1 matching over 8 bases. CDR1 MDHEN and CDR2 SYDVKM come from the germline V gene. Germline trimming cut 6 bases from V and 6 bases from J; bases unmatched to any gene: 9. CDR3 size: 15 residues. CDR3 bases: TGTGCCAGCAGCCTCGGACAGGGTTCGGATGAAAAACTGTTTTTT. Translating it yields CASSLGQGSDEKLFF.

This chain links TRBV28 with TRBJ2-7; D may be TRBD1 (6 bases). Germline loops: CDR1 MDHEN, CDR2 SYDVKM. Trimming took off 4 bases at V and 0 bases at J, with 13 bases between the two ends. This CDR3 is 15 amino acids long. The CDR3 reads CASSYPDRNSYEQYF. CDR3 DNA: TGTGCCAGCAGTTATCCCGACAGGAACTCCTACGAGCAGTACTTC.

The chain joins TRBV9 to TRBJ2-3; D perhaps matches TRBD2 (7 bases). The length of the CDR3 is 15 residues. Germline assignment: CDR1 SGDLS and CDR2 YYNGEE. V was trimmed by 7 bases and J by 0 bases, leaving 15 bases between them. Written as DNA, the CDR3 is TGTGCCAGCGGGGGGGCCTCGACTAGCACAGATACGCAGTATTTT. Protein sequence: CASGGASTSTDTQYF.

This rearrangement joins TRBV29-1 to TRBJ2-5, with 9 positions matching TRBD2. The CDR3 contains 15 residues. From germline, CDR1 is SQVTM and CDR2 ANQGSEA. With 4 bases clipped from V and 0 bases from J, the junction kept 6 bases outside the gene matches. The CDR3 DNA reads as TGCAGCGTTGGGGCTAGCGGGATGTACCAAGAGACCCAGTACTTC. This sequence encodes CSVGASGMYQETQYF.

The chain joins TRBV19 to TRBJ1-1; D is perhaps TRBD1 (5 bases). Trimming cost V 6 bases and J 0 bases, with 14 bases left between them. Germline CDR1 is LNHDA and CDR2 is SQIVND (reference sequence). This CDR3 contains 15 residues. The CDR3 DNA reads TGTGCCAGTAGCCTGGAGACAGATCTGAACACTGAAGCTTTCTTT. Residues: CASSLETDLNTEAFF. Filled out from reference TRBV19 and TRBJ1-1, the complete variable domain reads DGGITQSPKYLFRKEGQNVTLSCEQNLNHDAMYWYRQDPGQGLRLIYYSQIVNDFQKGDIAEGYSVSREKKESFPLTVTSAQKNPTAFYLCASSLETDLNTEAFFGQGTRLTVV.

This clone was found once. The CDR3 region is CASSLLGSTYEQYF. The CDR3 DNA is TGTGCCAGCAGCTTGTTGGGCAGCACCTACGAGCAGTACTTC. The chain combines TRBV7-9 with TRBJ2-7; unclear D gene. The CDR3 is 14 residues long. The V end lost 3 bases, the J end lost 2 bases, and 11 bases lay between the germline ends. Germline CDR1 is SEHNR and CDR2 is FQNEAQ (reference sequence).

The V gene is TRBV7-8, the J gene TRBJ2-3; D might be TRBD2 (5 bases). Per germline, CDR1 SGHVS and CDR2 FQNEAQ. Trimming cost V 4 bases and J 0 bases, with 14 bases left between them. There are 16 residues in the CDR3. This chain's CDR3 is CASSSRGLPSTDTQYF. The CDR3 coding sequence is TGTGCCAGCAGCTCCCGAGGGCTTCCGAGCACAGATACGCAGTATTTT.

This clone was found a few times. The chain uses TRBV7-9 and TRBJ1-3; 7 bases agree with TRBD1. The ends lost 5 bases at V and 4 bases at J; junction bases unmatched: 26. There are 21 residues in the CDR3. Germline lookup yields CDR1 SEHNR and CDR2 FQNEAQ (reference sequence). The chain's CDR3 is CASSTNGLGLQGRLEGNTIYF. The CDR3 DNA reads as TGTGCCAGCAGCACGAACGGACTTGGCTTACAGGGGAGACTCGAAGGAAACACCATATATTTT.

V and J are TRBV5-8 and TRBJ2-7, with TRBD2 matching 9 bases. V gave up 4 bases and J gave up 6 bases; unmatched junction bases: 5. This CDR3 region has 13 residues. In germline, CDR1 is SGHTS, CDR2 YDEGEE. CDR3 nucleotide sequence: TGTGCCAGCAGCCCGGGACTAGCTGGCGAGCAGTACTTC. Translated, it gives CASSPGLAGEQYF.

There are a few counts of this clone. The chain recombines TRBV2 with TRBJ2-7, with no clear D. Germline assignment: CDR1 SNHLY and CDR2 FYNNEI. The CDR3 length is 15 residues. V lost 2 bases, J lost 7 bases, and 18 bases lay in between. The DNA of the CDR3 is TGTGCCAGCAGTGAAAACCCCCGAGGCGCTAGGGAGCAGTACTTC. Translating gives CASSENPRGAREQYF.

CDR3 in DNA: TGTGCCACCAGTGAGTCCGGGACTAGCGCCTCCAATGAGCAGTTCTTC. Translated: CATSESGTSASNEQFF. The V and J genes are TRBV24-1 and TRBJ2-1, with TRBD2 matching 10 bases. This CDR3 comprises 16 residues. Germline trimming cut 4 bases from V and 6 bases from J; bases unmatched to any gene: 8. Germline assignment: CDR1 KGHDR and CDR2 SFDVKD.

The chain has TRBV13 and TRBJ2-7; 10 bases map to TRBD2. Germline CDR1 reads PRHDT; CDR2 reads FYEKMQ (reference sequence). The CDR3 is 14 amino acids. With 5 bases clipped from V and 3 bases from J, the junction kept 4 bases outside the gene matches. In nucleotides, the CDR3 is TGTGCCAGCAGCACTAGCGGGGACGACTACGAGCAGTACTTC. It encodes CASSTSGDDYEQYF.

CDR3: CASSLPYSGANVLTF. CDR3 in DNA: TGTGCCAGCAGCTTACCGTACTCTGGGGCCAACGTCCTGACTTTC. The chain carries TRBV7-9 and TRBJ2-6; D gene unclear. Looked up from germline, CDR1 is SEHNR and CDR2 is FQNEAQ (reference sequence). The CDR3 extends over 15 amino acids. The V gene lost 2 bases and the J gene lost 0 bases, with 5 bases spanning the gap.

The rearrangement uses TRBV11-2 and TRBJ2-1; D is possibly TRBD1 (6 bases). The germline V gene has CDR1 SGHAT and CDR2 FQNNGV. This CDR3 comprises 15 residues. V dropped 0 bases and J dropped 5 bases, with 11 bases sitting between them. CDR3: CASSLDRGFHNEQFF. The CDR3, as DNA: TGTGCCAGCAGCTTAGACAGGGGATTTCACAATGAGCAGTTCTTC.

This chain joins TRBV9 and TRBJ1-1; a possible D gene is TRBD1 (5 bases). Deletions cut 4 bases from V and 3 bases from J, with 25 bases between. The CDR3 totals 18 residues. CDR1 SGDLS and CDR2 YYNGEE come from the germline V gene. CDR3 amino acids: CASSSRDFPFVSDTEAFF. The CDR3 nucleotides are TGTGCCAGCAGCTCAAGGGACTTCCCCTTCGTATCCGACACTGAAGCTTTCTTT.

The CDR3 nucleotides are TGTGCCACCAGCAGAGATGCCAGGGTGAGCAATCAGCCCCAGCATTTT. Translating it yields CATSRDARVSNQPQHF. The chain joins TRBV15 to TRBJ1-5, with a tentative D call TRBD1 (5 bases). CDR1 and CDR2 (germline): LNHNV, YYDKDF (reference sequence). Trimming pared 0 bases from V and 1 base from J, leaving 10 bases between. The CDR3 sequence is 16 residues long.

The chain has TRBV18 and TRBJ2-2; D is perhaps TRBD1 (6 bases). Looked up from germline, CDR1 is KGHSH and CDR2 is LQKENI. Between the trimmed V and J ends, which lost 3 bases and 3 bases, there was a span of 8 bases. There are 14 residues in the CDR3. The CDR3 DNA sequence: TGTGCCAGCTCACCGGGGGCGGACACCGGGGAGCTGTTTTTT. This encodes CASSPGADTGELFF.

J is TRBJ2-7 and V is TRBV6-6, with 10 nucleotides matching TRBD1. Germline trimming cut 2 bases from V and 0 bases from J; bases unmatched to any gene: 4. CDR1 MNHNY and CDR2 SVGAGI come from the germline V gene (reference sequence). The CDR3 has 16 residues. The CDR3, as DNA: TGTGCCAGCAGTTACCCCGGGACAGGGGCCTCCTACGAGCAGTACTTC. It codes for CASSYPGTGASYEQYF.

The chain recombines TRBV19 with TRBJ2-1; the match to TRBD1 covers 10 bases. The germline V gene encodes CDR1 LNHDA and CDR2 SQIVND (reference sequence). Trimming at V came to 4 bases and at J to 9 bases, leaving 9 bases not matched to a gene. CDR3 length: 15 residues. CDR3 protein: CASSNSGTGDFEQFF. In nucleotides, the CDR3 is TGTGCCAGTAGTAACTCCGGGACAGGGGACTTTGAGCAGTTCTTC.

V and J are TRBV28 and TRBJ1-5, with 7 bases matching TRBD1. CDR1 and CDR2 (germline): MDHEN, SYDVKM. The CDR3 loop spans 14 amino acids. V was clipped by 9 bases and J by 1 base; unmatched bases: 6. CDR3 coding DNA: TGTGCCAGTCAACAGGGGTTGAGCAATCAGCCCCAGCATTTT. Its translation: CASQQGLSNQPQHF.

The rearrangement joins TRBV15 to TRBJ2-7; 11 bases fit TRBD1. The CDR3 loop spans 14 amino acids. Trimming took 5 bases from V and 7 from J; bases not matched to a gene: 7. Germline CDR1 reads LNHNV; CDR2 reads YYDKDF (reference sequence). The CDR3, as DNA: TGTGCCACCAGCTCGGACAGGGGGCCGAGGGAGCAGTACTTC. Its translation is CATSSDRGPREQYF. Based on the CDR3 plus reference TRBV15 and TRBJ2-7, the full variable domain is DAMVIQNPRYQVTQFGKPVTLSCSQTLNHNVMYWYQQKSSQAPKLLFHYYDKDFNNEADTPDNFQSRRPNTSFCFLDIRSPGLGDTAMYLCATSSDRGPREQYFGPGTRLTVT.

V is TRBV6-5 and J is TRBJ2-7, with 13 bases matching TRBD2. J lost 1 base, V lost 6 bases, and 3 bases had no gene match. Germline V gives CDR1 MNHEY, CDR2 SVGAGI. The CDR3 has 15 amino acids. The DNA of the CDR3 is TGTGCCAGCAGAGGACTAGCGGGAGTATCCTACGAGCAGTACTTC. Translated, it gives CASRGLAGVSYEQYF.

A few counts support this clone. The chain has TRBV12-3 or TRBV12-4 and TRBJ2-1; 12 positions agree with TRBD2. J gave up 15 bases and V 7 bases, and 10 bases lay outside the gene matches. The CDR3 is made up of 13 amino acids. For the CDR3, the DNA is TGTGCCAGCACCTCTAGCGGGAGGGCCCGGCCGTTCTTC. It is translated as CASTSSGRARPFF.

The chain combines TRBV19 with TRBJ1-6; D may be TRBD1 (5 bases). V lost 3 bases to trimming and J lost 6 bases, with 9 bases between them. The CDR3 spans 14 residues. Looked up from germline, CDR1 is LNHDA and CDR2 is SQIVND (reference sequence). CDR3 sequence (DNA): TGTGCCAGTAGTATCGGGACTCCTAATTCACCCCTCCACTTT. This codes for CASSIGTPNSPLHF.

The chain is built from TRBV6-2 or TRBV6-3 and TRBJ1-5, with TRBD1 identical over 7 bases. The CDR3 consists of 20 residues. Germline V lookup: CDR1 MNHEY, CDR2 SVGEGT. V was clipped by 0 bases and J by 0 bases; unmatched bases: 14. CDR3 protein: CASSYSLDPQGDYSNQPQHF. CDR3 bases: TGTGCCAGCAGTTACTCCCTTGACCCCCAGGGGGATTATAGCAATCAGCCCCAGCATTTT.

The rearrangement links TRBV19 to TRBJ2-6; a possible D gene is TRBD2 (7 bases). Germline CDR1 is LNHDA and CDR2 is SQIVND (reference sequence). V shed 5 bases and J shed 6 bases, with 32 bases lying between them. This CDR3 comprises 21 residues. The CDR3 is CASSRPLGGGAELGAANVLTF. The CDR3 nucleotides read TGTGCCAGTAGTCGACCCCTGGGGGGGGGCGCTGAATTAGGCGCGGCCAACGTCCTGACTTTC.

With respect to this clone: A read error may produce the germline difference seen at one junction end. V usage is TRBV29-1 and J usage is TRBJ1-2; perhaps TRBD1 as D (5 bases). Germline assignment: CDR1 SQVTM and CDR2 ANQGSEA. The CDR3 covers 11 residues. The CDR3 reads CSVEGAGSPGF. CDR3 coding DNA: TGCAGCGTTGAAGGGGCAGGGTCTCCCGGCTTC.

The rearrangement joins TRBV19 to TRBJ2-3; D remains unclear. There are 14 residues in the CDR3. The germline V gene encodes CDR1 LNHDA and CDR2 SQIVND (reference sequence). The V end was cut by 7 bases, the J end by 8 bases, with 19 bases between. The DNA of the CDR3 is TGTGCCAGTAAAACCGTGGCTGGCAGTGGTACGCAGTATTTT. Translating gives CASKTVAGSGTQYF.

The chain combines TRBV27 with TRBJ1-2; D call uncertain. Germline assignment: CDR1 MNHEY and CDR2 SMNVEV (reference sequence). Trimming stripped 4 bases from V and 4 bases from J, with 10 bases between. The CDR3 runs 13 residues. The CDR3 bases are TGTGCCAGCAGTTCAGGAGGGAGCTATGGCTACACCTTC. This sequence encodes CASSSGGSYGYTF.

V and J are TRBV10-3 and TRBJ1-5, with D perhaps matching TRBD1 (5 bases). This CDR3 is 16 amino acids long. Germline loops: CDR1 ENHRY, CDR2 SYGVKD. V gave up 5 bases and J gave up 4 bases, with 18 bases separating them. CDR3: CAISSSGPHQNQPQHF. The CDR3 region has the DNA TGTGCCATCAGTTCCTCAGGGCCCCATCAAAATCAGCCCCAGCATTTT.

V and J are TRBV7-2 and TRBJ2-5; 9 bases fit TRBD1. Germline CDR1 and CDR2: SGHTA and FQGNSA. This CDR3 is built from 15 residues. J lost 4 bases, V lost 5 bases, and 8 bases had no gene match. CDR3 DNA: TGTGCCAGCAGCCTACAGGGGGCGGGTAGAGAGACCCAGTACTTC. It encodes CASSLQGAGRETQYF. Full variable domain (missing parts from reference TRBV7-2 and TRBJ2-5): GAGVSQSPSNKVTEKGKDVELRCDPISGHTALYWYRQSLGQGLEFLIYFQGNSAPDKSGLPSDRFSAERTGGSVSTLTIQRTQQEDSAVYLCASSLQGAGRETQYFGPGTRLLVL.

This chain links TRBV5-4 with TRBJ2-7; the match to TRBD2 covers 15 bases. Trimming took 7 bases from V and 5 from J; bases not matched to a gene: 7. The CDR3 contains 15 residues. CDR1 is SGHNT, CDR2 YYREEE, per germline (reference sequence). CDR3 DNA: TGTGCCAGCGGACGGACTAGCGGGAGGGAAGACGAGCAGTACTTC. The encoded protein is CASGRTSGREDEQYF.